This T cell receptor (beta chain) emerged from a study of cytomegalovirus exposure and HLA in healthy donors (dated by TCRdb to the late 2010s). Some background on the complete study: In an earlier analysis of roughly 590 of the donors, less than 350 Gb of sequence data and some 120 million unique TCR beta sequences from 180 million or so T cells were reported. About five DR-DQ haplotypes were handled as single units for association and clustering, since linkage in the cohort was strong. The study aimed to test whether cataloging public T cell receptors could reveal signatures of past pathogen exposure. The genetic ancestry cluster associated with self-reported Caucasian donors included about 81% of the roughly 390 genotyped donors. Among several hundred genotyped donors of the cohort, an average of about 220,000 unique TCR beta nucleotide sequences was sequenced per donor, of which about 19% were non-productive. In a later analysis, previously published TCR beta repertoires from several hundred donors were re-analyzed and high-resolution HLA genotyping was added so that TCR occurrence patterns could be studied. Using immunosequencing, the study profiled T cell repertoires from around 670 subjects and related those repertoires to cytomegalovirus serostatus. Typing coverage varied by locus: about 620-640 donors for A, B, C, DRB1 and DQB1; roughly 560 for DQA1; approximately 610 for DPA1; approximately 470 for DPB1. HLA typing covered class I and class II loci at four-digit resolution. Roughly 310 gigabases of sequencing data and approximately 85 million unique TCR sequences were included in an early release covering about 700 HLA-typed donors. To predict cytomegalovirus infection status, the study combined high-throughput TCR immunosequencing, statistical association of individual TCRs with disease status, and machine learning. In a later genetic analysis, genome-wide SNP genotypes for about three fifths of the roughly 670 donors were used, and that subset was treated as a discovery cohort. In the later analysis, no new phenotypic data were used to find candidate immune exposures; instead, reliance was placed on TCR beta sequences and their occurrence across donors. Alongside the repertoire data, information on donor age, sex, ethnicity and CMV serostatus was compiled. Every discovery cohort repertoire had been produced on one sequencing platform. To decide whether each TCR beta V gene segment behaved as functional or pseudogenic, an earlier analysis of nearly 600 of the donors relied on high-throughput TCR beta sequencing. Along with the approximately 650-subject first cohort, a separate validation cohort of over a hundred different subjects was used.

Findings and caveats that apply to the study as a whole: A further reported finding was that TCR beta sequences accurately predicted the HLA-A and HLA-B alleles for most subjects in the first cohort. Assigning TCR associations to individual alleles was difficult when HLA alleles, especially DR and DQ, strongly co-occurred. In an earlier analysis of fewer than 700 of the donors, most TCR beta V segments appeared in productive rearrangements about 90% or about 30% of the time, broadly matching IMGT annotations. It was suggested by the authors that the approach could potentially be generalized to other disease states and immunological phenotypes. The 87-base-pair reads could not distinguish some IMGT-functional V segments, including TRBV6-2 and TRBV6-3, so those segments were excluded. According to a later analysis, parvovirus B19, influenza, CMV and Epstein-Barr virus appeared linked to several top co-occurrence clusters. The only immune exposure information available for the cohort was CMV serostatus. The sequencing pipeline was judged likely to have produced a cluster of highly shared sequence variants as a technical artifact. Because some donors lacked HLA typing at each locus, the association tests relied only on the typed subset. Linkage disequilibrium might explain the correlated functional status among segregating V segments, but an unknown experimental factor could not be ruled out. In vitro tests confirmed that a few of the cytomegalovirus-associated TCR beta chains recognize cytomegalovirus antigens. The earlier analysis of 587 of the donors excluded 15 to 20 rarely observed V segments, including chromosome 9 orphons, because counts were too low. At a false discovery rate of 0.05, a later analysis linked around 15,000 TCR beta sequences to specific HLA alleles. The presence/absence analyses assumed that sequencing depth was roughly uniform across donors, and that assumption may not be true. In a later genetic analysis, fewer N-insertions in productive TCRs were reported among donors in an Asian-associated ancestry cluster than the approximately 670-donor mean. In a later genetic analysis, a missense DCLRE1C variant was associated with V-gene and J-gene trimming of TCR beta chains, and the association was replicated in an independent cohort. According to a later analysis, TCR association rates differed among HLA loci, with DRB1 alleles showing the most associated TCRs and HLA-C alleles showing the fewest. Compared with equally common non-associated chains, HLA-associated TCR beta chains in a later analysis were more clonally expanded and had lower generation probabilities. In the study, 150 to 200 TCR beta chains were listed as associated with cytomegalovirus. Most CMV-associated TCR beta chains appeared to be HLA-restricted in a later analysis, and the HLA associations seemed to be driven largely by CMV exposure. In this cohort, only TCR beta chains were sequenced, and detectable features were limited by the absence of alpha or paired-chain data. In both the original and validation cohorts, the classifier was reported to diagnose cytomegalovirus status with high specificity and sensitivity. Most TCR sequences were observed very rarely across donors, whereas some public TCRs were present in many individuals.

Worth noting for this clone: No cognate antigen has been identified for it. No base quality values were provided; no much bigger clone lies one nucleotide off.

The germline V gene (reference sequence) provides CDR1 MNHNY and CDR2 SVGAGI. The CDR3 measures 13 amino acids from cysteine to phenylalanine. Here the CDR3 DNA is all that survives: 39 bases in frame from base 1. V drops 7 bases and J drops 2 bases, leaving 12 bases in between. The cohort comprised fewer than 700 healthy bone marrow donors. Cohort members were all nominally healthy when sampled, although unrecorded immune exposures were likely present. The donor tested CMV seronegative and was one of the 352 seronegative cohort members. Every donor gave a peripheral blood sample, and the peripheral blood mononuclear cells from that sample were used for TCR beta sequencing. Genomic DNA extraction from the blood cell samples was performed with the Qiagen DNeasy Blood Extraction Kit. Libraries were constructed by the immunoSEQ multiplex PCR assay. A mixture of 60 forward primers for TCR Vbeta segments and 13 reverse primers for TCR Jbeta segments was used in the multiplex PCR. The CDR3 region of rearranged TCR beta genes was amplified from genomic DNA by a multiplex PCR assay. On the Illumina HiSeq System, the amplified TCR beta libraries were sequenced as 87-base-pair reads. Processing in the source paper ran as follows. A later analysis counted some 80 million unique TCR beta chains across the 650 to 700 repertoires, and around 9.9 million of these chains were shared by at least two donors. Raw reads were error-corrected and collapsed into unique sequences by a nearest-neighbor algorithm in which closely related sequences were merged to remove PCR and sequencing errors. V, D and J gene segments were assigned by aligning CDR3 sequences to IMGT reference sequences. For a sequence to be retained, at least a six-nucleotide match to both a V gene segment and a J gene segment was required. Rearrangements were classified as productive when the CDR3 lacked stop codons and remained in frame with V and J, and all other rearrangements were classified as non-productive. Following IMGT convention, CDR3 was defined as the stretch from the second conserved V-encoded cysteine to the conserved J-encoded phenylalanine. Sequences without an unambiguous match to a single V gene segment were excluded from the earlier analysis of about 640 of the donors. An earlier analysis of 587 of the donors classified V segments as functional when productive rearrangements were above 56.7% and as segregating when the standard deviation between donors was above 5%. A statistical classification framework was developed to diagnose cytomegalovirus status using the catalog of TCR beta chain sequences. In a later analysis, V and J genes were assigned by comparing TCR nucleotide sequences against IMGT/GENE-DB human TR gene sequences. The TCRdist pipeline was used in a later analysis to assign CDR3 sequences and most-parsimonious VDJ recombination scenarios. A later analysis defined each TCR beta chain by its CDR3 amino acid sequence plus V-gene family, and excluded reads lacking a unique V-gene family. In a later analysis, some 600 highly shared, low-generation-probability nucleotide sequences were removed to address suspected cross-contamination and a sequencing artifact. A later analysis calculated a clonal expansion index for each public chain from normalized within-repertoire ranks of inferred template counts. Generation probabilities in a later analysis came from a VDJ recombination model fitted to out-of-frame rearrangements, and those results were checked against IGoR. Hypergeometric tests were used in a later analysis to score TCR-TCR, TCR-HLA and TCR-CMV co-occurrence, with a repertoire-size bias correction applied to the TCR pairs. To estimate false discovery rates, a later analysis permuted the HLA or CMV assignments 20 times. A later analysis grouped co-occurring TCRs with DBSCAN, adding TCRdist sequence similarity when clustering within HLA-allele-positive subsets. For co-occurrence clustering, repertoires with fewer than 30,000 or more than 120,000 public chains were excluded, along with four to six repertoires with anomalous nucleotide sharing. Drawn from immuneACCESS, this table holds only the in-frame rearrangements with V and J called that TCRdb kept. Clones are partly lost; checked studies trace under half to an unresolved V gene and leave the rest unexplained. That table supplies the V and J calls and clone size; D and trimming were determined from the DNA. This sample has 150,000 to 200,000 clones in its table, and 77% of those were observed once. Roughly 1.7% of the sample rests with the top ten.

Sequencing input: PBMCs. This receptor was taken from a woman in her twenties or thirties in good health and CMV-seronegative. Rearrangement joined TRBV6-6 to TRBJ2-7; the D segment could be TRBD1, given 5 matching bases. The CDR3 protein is CASNLDSTYEQYF. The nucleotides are TGTGCCAGCAACCTCGACAGTACCTACGAGCAGTACTTC.